This TCR beta chain emerged from a study of vaccination and CD4 T cells after COVID-19. The Oncomine TCR Beta short-read assay was applied to DNA of cultured CD4+ T cells. Each CDR3 protein gets one entry after TCRdb re-called the PCR reads with MiXCR. The sample contains about 12,000 distinct CDR3 sequences, approximately 50% of which appear only once. To note about this clonotype: The antigen is unknown.

V shed 4 bases and J shed 5 bases, with 15 bases lying between them. CDR1 SGHRS and CDR2 YFSETQ come from the germline V gene. The CDR3 has 14 residues. Treatment meaning: roughly nine-day PBMC culture with coronavirus spike peptide pools or control peptides (ViraFEST assay). Sequenced material: CD4+ T cells from blood, cultured in vitro. The source of this sequence is a human donor who had recovered from COVID-19. The rearrangement joins TRBV5-1 to TRBJ2-5; TRBD2 is a possible D gene (6 bases). DNA for the CDR3: TGCGCCAGCAGCGAGCAATCGGGAGATGAGACCCAGTACTTC. Translated: CASSEQSGDETQYF.